Each of the 20 T cell receptor beta chains below was sequenced from the same sample in a study of CD8+ T cells in alopecia areata. Treatment described: oral pan-JAK inhibitor, 5-10 mg twice daily. Following extraction, RNA underwent reverse transcription to cDNA, which served as the sequencing template. TCRdb's table, derived via immunoSEQ multiplex PCR, lists solely in-frame clones and lacks some. The table shows about 180,000 clones, with about 54% occurring only once. Material: CD4+ T cells sorted from blood, obtained between weeks 55 and 65, from a patient treated with tofacitinib. These receptors originate from a human donor with alopecia areata.

The chain uses TRBV10-3 and TRBJ1-1, with a weak D call TRBD1 (5 bases). Trimming removed 0 bases at V and 7 bases at J, with 9 bases between. Germline assignment: CDR1 ENHRY and CDR2 SYGVKD. This CDR3 is built from 13 residues. CDR3: CAISESEGLEAFF. In nucleotides, the CDR3 is TGTGCCATCAGTGAGTCCGAGGGGCTTGAAGCTTTCTTT.

This sequence joins TRBV7-6 and TRBJ2-5, with a possible D match to TRBD1 (6 bases). The CDR3 is 15 residues long. Per germline, CDR1 SGHVS and CDR2 FNYEAQ. V gave up 1 base and J gave up 3 bases, with 12 bases separating them. CDR3 DNA: TGTGCCAGCAGCTTAGAGGCGGCAGGGGAAGAGACCCAGTACTTC. Encoded protein: CASSLEAAGEETQYF.

This clone was observed a handful of times. The V call is TRBV7-9, the J call TRBJ2-5; D is uncertain. V lost 6 bases and J 4 bases, leaving 12 bases between the germline ends. The germline V gene encodes CDR1 SEHNR and CDR2 FQNEAQ (reference sequence). The CDR3 sequence is 13 residues long. Here the CDR3 reads CASRARTPETQYF. Here the CDR3 DNA reads TGTGCCAGCAGGGCCCGGACCCCAGAGACCCAGTACTTC.

The chain has TRBV4-2 and TRBJ2-3, with no clear D. The CDR3 runs to 14 residues. The V gene lost 1 base and the J gene lost 2 bases, with 7 bases spanning the gap. Germline V gene lookup returns CDR1 LGHNA and CDR2 YNFKEQ. The CDR3 spells CASSQGLYTDTQYF. CDR3 sequence (DNA): TGTGCCAGCAGCCAAGGTCTTTACACAGATACGCAGTATTTT.

V gene TRBV5-6 combines with J gene TRBJ1-6; D not resolved. Trimming removed 0 bases from V and 10 bases from J, with 8 bases in between. The CDR3 contains 13 residues. Germline V gene lookup returns CDR1 SGHDT and CDR2 YYEEEE. DNA of the CDR3: TGTGCCAGCAGCTTGGACATTTCCTCACCCCTCCACTTT. Encoded protein: CASSLDISSPLHF.

The chain links TRBV30 to TRBJ1-6, with 8 positions matching TRBD1. The CDR3 loop spans 12 amino acids. Germline CDR1 and CDR2: GTSNPN and SVGIG (reference sequence). V lost 5 bases to trimming and J lost 9 bases; unmatched junction nucleotides: 3. CDR3 residues: CAWATGGSPLHF. For the CDR3, the DNA is TGTGCCTGGGCAACAGGGGGTTCACCCCTCCACTTT.

The J gene is TRBJ1-4, the V gene TRBV30; D remains ambiguous. Germline V lookup: CDR1 GTSNPN, CDR2 SVGIG (reference sequence). This CDR3 comprises 13 residues. Between the trimmed V and J ends, which lost 6 bases and 7 bases, there was a span of 15 bases. The CDR3 sequence: CACHDRAPEKLFF. The CDR3 DNA is TGTGCCTGTCACGACCGGGCTCCTGAAAAACTGTTTTTT.

The rearrangement uses TRBV4-1 and TRBJ2-6, with D uncertain. This CDR3 spans 16 amino acids. CDR1 and CDR2 from the germline V gene are MGHRA and YSYEKL. Between the trimmed V and J ends, which lost 4 bases and 3 bases, there was a span of 13 bases. The CDR3 DNA reads TGCGCCAGCAGCCCCCGCGAGATGGGTGGGGCCAACGTCCTGACTTTC. This codes for CASSPREMGGANVLTF.

This chain connects TRBV30 to TRBJ2-3; D assignment may be TRBD1 or TRBD2 (5 bases each). CDR1 and CDR2 (germline): GTSNPN, SVGIG (reference sequence). This CDR3 contains 14 residues. The germline V and J ends were trimmed by 0 bases and 2 bases, with 9 bases remaining between them. The CDR3 DNA reads TGTGCCTGGAGTGTACAGGACTCCACAGATACGCAGTATTTT. Protein sequence: CAWSVQDSTDTQYF.

J is TRBJ1-2 and V is TRBV5-1; tentative D call: TRBD1 (5 bases). The germline gives CDR1 SGHRS, CDR2 YFSETQ. CDR3 length equals 14 residues. Between the trimmed V and J ends, which lost 1 base and 8 bases, there was a span of 15 bases. In nucleotides, the CDR3 is TGCGCCAGCAGCTTGACCCCAGGGCATCGAGGCTACACCTTC. Translated, it gives CASSLTPGHRGYTF.

The chain couples TRBV5-4 to TRBJ1-3; D remains ambiguous. CDR3 length: 14 residues. The germline gives CDR1 SGHNT, CDR2 YYREEE (reference sequence). V was clipped by 6 bases and J by 4 bases, with 14 bases between them. As DNA, the CDR3 is TGTGCCAGCACGGGTCCCAAATCAGGAAACACCATATATTTT. This translates into CASTGPKSGNTIYF.

This sequence joins TRBV29-1 and TRBJ1-5; D is perhaps TRBD1 (5 bases). The CDR3 has 13 amino acids. Germline V gene sequence: CDR1 SQVTM, CDR2 ANQGSEA. V lost 3 bases, J lost 6 bases, and 12 bases lay in between. The CDR3 nucleotides are TGCAGCGTTGATGGGCAGGGCGGTCAGCCCCAGCATTTT. Translated, it gives CSVDGQGGQPQHF. Combining the CDR3 with reference TRBV29-1 and TRBJ1-5 gives the whole variable domain SAVISQKPSRDICQRGTSLTIQCQVDSQVTMMFWYRQQPGQSLTLIATANQGSEATYESGFVIDKFPISRPNLTFSTLTVSNMSPEDSSIYLCSVDGQGGQPQHFGDGTRLSIL.

This clone showed up just a few times. The chain joins TRBV30 to TRBJ1-6; 7 nucleotides match TRBD1. Germline CDR1 and CDR2: GTSNPN and SVGIG (reference sequence). The CDR3 is made up of 16 amino acids. The V gene end was trimmed by 3 bases and the J gene end by 6 bases; junction bases not matched to a gene: 11. CDR3 nucleotides: TGTGCCTGGAGCCAACACACAGGGGCCCCTAATTCACCCCTCCACTTT. Translated: CAWSQHTGAPNSPLHF.

The chain employs TRBV19 and TRBJ1-1; TRBD1 matches at 8 bases. Germline assignment: CDR1 LNHDA and CDR2 SQIVND (reference sequence). The CDR3 runs to 12 residues. The V and J ends lost 5 bases and 8 bases, in that order; junction bases with no gene match: 4. The CDR3 bases are TGTGCCAGTAGTTCCCGGACAGGGGAAGCTTTCTTT. It yields the protein CASSSRTGEAFF.

The chain links TRBV5-1 to TRBJ2-1, with a weak D call TRBD1 (6 bases). Between the trimmed V and J ends, which lost 4 bases and 0 bases, there was a span of 14 bases. The V gene's germline CDR1 is SGHRS and CDR2 YFSETQ. This CDR3 has 16 amino acids. CDR3 nucleotides: TGCGCCAGCAGCCCGTCGAGGGGGAGCTCCTACAATGAGCAGTTCTTC. This sequence encodes CASSPSRGSSYNEQFF.

V is TRBV19 and J is TRBJ1-2; D remains ambiguous. The CDR3 runs to 13 residues. The V gene lost 7 bases and the J gene lost 8 bases, with 17 bases spanning the gap. Germline CDR1 and CDR2: LNHDA and SQIVND (reference sequence). CDR3 DNA: TGTGCCAGTAATTGGGAGGAGAGAGGCGGCTACACCTTC. It translates to CASNWEERGGYTF.

The V gene is TRBV29-1, the J gene TRBJ1-2; weak D call: TRBD1 (5 bases). This CDR3 has 11 residues. Germline CDR1 SQVTM, CDR2 ANQGSEA. The CDR3 region is CSGRGAYGYTF. The CDR3 DNA is TGCAGTGGGAGGGGAGCCTATGGCTACACCTTC.

This chain joins TRBV5-1 and TRBJ2-2; possible D gene TRBD2, 5 bases. CDR1 is SGHRS and CDR2 is YFSETQ in the germline V gene. V was cut by 4 bases and J by 1 base, with 11 bases left in between. This CDR3 has 15 amino acids. The CDR3 DNA reads as TGCGCCAGCAGCGACGAGAGCGGGAACACCGGGGAGCTGTTTTTT. This gives the protein CASSDESGNTGELFF.

The chain carries TRBV5-1 and TRBJ2-3; 8 nucleotides align to TRBD2. Germline CDR1 reads SGHRS; CDR2 reads YFSETQ. The CDR3 is 14 amino acids. V dropped 5 bases and J dropped 3; count of bases not matched to a gene: 5. CDR3 in amino acids: CASRRSGGTDTQYF. The CDR3 DNA follows: TGCGCCAGCAGAAGGTCGGGAGGGACAGATACGCAGTATTTT.

The V and J genes are TRBV7-9 and TRBJ2-4, with 11 bases lining up with TRBD2. The junction had 6 bases not matched to a gene; V was cut back by 5 bases and J by 3 bases. The CDR3 extends over 16 amino acids. Germline V gene data show CDR1 as SEHNR and CDR2 as FQNEAQ (reference sequence). The CDR3 DNA reads as TGTGCCAGCAGCCCAACTAGCGGGGGTTACAAAAACATTCAGTACTTC. Protein: CASSPTSGGYKNIQYF.